This T cell receptor beta chain was identified in a study of T cell responses to AZD1222 COVID-19 vaccine. Losses at the gene ends were 0 bases for V and 1 base for J; bases not matched to a gene: 1. The CDR3 has 15 amino acids. Germline V gene data show CDR1 as SGHVS and CDR2 as FNYEAQ. The method was immunoSEQ multiplex PCR; TCRdb's version includes in-frame clones alone and lacks a portion of them. The table has some 79,000 clones, approximately 83% seen once. This clone was recorded once. This chain joins TRBV7-6 and TRBJ2-7; the match to TRBD2 covers 9 bases. The sample here was peripheral blood, taken 28 days after the second AZD1222 dose. The sequence was obtained from an adult who received the AZD1222 COVID-19 vaccine. DNA of the CDR3: TGTGCCAGCAGCTTAGCTAGCGGGAGATCCTACGAGCAGTACTTC. Translating it yields CASSLASGRSYEQYF.